The next 21 T cell receptor beta chains were all read from a single sample in a study of vaccination and CD4 T cells after COVID-19. Treatment: approximately 9-day PBMC culture with coronavirus spike peptide pools or control peptides (ViraFEST assay). An Oncomine TCR Beta short-read assay was used to sequence the DNA from cultured CD4+ T cells. TCRdb reprocessed the PCR reads with MiXCR, giving one entry per CDR3 protein. In the table there are under 5,000 distinct CDR3 sequences, roughly 15% of which are singletons. These receptors have no identified antigens. The source material was CD4+ T cells from blood, cultured in vitro. The origin of the receptors is a human donor who had recovered from COVID-19.

The chain combines TRBV4-1 with TRBJ2-7; D may match TRBD1 or TRBD2 (6 bases each). The germline V gene has CDR1 MGHRA and CDR2 YSYEKL. With 1 base removed from V and 4 bases from J, the gap between germline ends came to 17 bases. This CDR3 has 16 amino acids. CDR3 region: CASSQGSTGAVYEQYF. The CDR3 DNA is TGCGCCAGCAGCCAAGGATCAACGGGGGCAGTGTACGAGCAGTACTTC.

This clonotype was picked up a small number of times. V usage is TRBV25-1 and J usage is TRBJ1-4, with D perhaps TRBD1 (5 bases). The CDR3 has 12 residues. Trimming took 7 bases from V and 2 from J, leaving 5 bases between them. Germline CDR1 MGHDK, CDR2 SYGVNS. The CDR3 reads CASTGTNEKLFF. For the CDR3, the DNA is TGTGCCAGCACAGGGACTAATGAAAAACTGTTTTTT.

This clonotype was counted a few times. This chain connects TRBV30 to TRBJ2-3, with D perhaps matching TRBD1 (6 bases). The V end was cut by 1 base, the J end by 4 bases, with 6 bases between. This CDR3 region has 12 residues. Germline CDR1 is GTSNPN and CDR2 is SVGIG (reference sequence). The CDR3 spells CAWSGGPDTQYF. The CDR3 DNA is TGTGCCTGGAGTGGGGGGCCAGATACGCAGTATTTT. Variable domain in full (rest from reference TRBV30 and TRBJ2-3): SQTIHQWPATLVQPVGSPLSLECTVEGTSNPNLYWYRQAAGRGLQLLFYSVGIGQISSEVPQNLSASRPQDRQFILSSKKLLLSDSGFYLCAWSGGPDTQYFGPGTRLTVL.

The rearrangement joins TRBV19 to TRBJ1-1, with D maybe TRBD1 (5 bases). This CDR3 comprises 14 residues. V was clipped by 7 bases and J by 3 bases, with 15 bases between them. In germline, CDR1 is LNHDA, CDR2 SQIVND (reference sequence). For the CDR3, the DNA is TGTGCCAGTACCTCGACAGTTGGTGACACTGAAGCTTTCTTT. Its protein is CASTSTVGDTEAFF.

The chain carries TRBV29-1 and TRBJ1-2, with a possible D match to TRBD1 (6 bases). The V end was cut by 2 bases, the J end by 0 bases, with 10 bases between. In germline, CDR1 is SQVTM, CDR2 ANQGSEA. CDR3 size: 14 residues. The CDR3 nucleotides read TGCAGCGTTGAACCGGGACACCCTAACTATGGCTACACCTTC. Translating it yields CSVEPGHPNYGYTF.

By frequency in the sample, this clonotype is medium-sized. The chain is built from TRBV15 and TRBJ2-2, with 7 bases identical to TRBD2. Germline CDR1 is LNHNV and CDR2 is YYDKDF (reference sequence). V was clipped by 0 bases and J by 3 bases; unmatched bases: 1. The CDR3 loop spans 15 amino acids. CDR3 region: CATSRDAGDTGELFF. The CDR3, as DNA: TGTGCCACCAGCAGAGATGCGGGGGACACCGGGGAGCTGTTTTTT.

The table lists this clonotype with a few counts. The chain combines TRBV12-5 with TRBJ2-2; D is possibly TRBD1 (6 bases). The CDR3 contains 13 residues. From germline, CDR1 is LGHNT and CDR2 FRNRAP. Trimming removed 5 bases from V and 7 bases from J, with 11 bases in between. The CDR3 region has the DNA TGTGCTAGTGGTCTCAAAGGGGGCGGGGAGCTGTTTTTT. Residues: CASGLKGGGELFF.

V and J are TRBV18 and TRBJ2-1; D possibly corresponds to TRBD2 (7 bases). The CDR3 contains 15 residues. Deletions cut 2 bases from V and 8 bases from J, with 16 bases between. Germline assignment: CDR1 KGHSH and CDR2 LQKENI. CDR3 bases: TGTGCCAGCTCACCAACGGGGGGCGCCGGGGATGAGCAGTTCTTC. It codes for CASSPTGGAGDEQFF.

This clonotype has more than one count but fewer than ten. The CDR3 region has the DNA TGTGCCAGCAAGAGGACCAACACTGAAGCTTTCTTT. It codes for CASKRTNTEAFF. This chain links TRBV6-1 with TRBJ1-1, with D uncertain. This CDR3 is built from 12 residues. The ends were cut back, 7 bases at V and 2 bases at J, with 8 bases in the middle. Germline CDR1 MNHNS, CDR2 SASEGT.

Turning to this clonotype: One junction end does not reproduce the germline sequence, and a read error may be involved. The chain carries TRBV7-8 and TRBJ1-1; D is unresolved. Germline lookup yields CDR1 SGHVS and CDR2 FQNEAQ. CDR3 length: 12 amino acids. CDR3 in amino acids: CPSRPPISEAFF. CDR3 nucleotide sequence: TGTCCCAGCAGACCCCCGATCTCGGAAGCTTTCTTT.

The rearrangement links TRBV19 to TRBJ1-1; tentative D call: TRBD1 (5 bases). The germline V gene encodes CDR1 LNHDA and CDR2 SQIVND (reference sequence). This CDR3 spans 13 amino acids. Trimming stripped 5 bases from V and 3 bases from J, with 10 bases between. The CDR3 protein is CASSPGTYTEAFF. For the CDR3, the DNA is TGTGCCAGTAGTCCAGGGACTTACACTGAAGCTTTCTTT.

The chain uses TRBV2 and TRBJ1-3; no reliable D call. From germline, CDR1 is SNHLY and CDR2 FYNNEI. V was cut by 1 base and J by 2 bases, with 12 bases left in between. The CDR3 length is 16 residues. CDR3 in DNA: TGTGCCAGCAGTGAAGTCACCGGCAAAGCTGGAAACACCATATATTTT. Its protein is CASSEVTGKAGNTIYF.

Here the CDR3 DNA reads TGTGCCAGCAGCCTAACAGTAAACACTGAAGCTTTCTTT. Its protein product is CASSLTVNTEAFF. The genes are TRBV11-1 and TRBJ1-1; no definite D call. Germline V lookup: CDR1 SGHAT, CDR2 FQDESV (reference sequence). The V gene lost 5 bases and the J gene lost 2 bases, with 9 bases spanning the gap. The CDR3 has 13 amino acids.

This clonotype has just a few counts. V is TRBV29-1 and J is TRBJ1-1; D is ambiguous. V gave up 1 base and J gave up 4 bases, with 13 bases separating them. The CDR3 has 14 residues. Per germline, CDR1 SQVTM and CDR2 ANQGSEA. The CDR3 spells CSVEVGERATEAFF. DNA of the CDR3: TGCAGCGTTGAAGTTGGGGAGCGGGCCACTGAAGCTTTCTTT.

This clonotype counts as medium-sized. The genes are TRBV23-1 and TRBJ2-7; unclear D gene. TRBV23-1 is classed as an ORF, of uncertain function. V shed 3 bases and J shed 1 base, with 16 bases lying between them. This CDR3 is 16 amino acids long. The CDR3 reads CASSHPAFSLSYEQYF. The CDR3 DNA follows: TGCGCCAGCAGTCACCCGGCGTTCTCCCTATCCTACGAGCAGTACTTC.

By share of the sample, this clonotype is medium-sized. The rearrangement links TRBV6-2 or TRBV6-3 to TRBJ2-3; D unresolved. The CDR3 is 13 amino acids. V lost 7 bases to trimming and J lost 3 bases, with 11 bases between them. Germline V CDR1 and CDR2: MNHEY, SVGEGT. CDR3 coding DNA: TGTGCCAGCAAAGACTGGGGAACAGATACGCAGTATTTT. This encodes CASKDWGTDTQYF.

V usage is TRBV5-6 and J usage is TRBJ1-2; 12 bases are shared with TRBD1. Germline CDR1 and CDR2: SGHDT and YYEEEE. V lost 5 bases to trimming and J lost 7 bases; unmatched junction nucleotides: 6. The CDR3 consists of 14 residues. Here the CDR3 DNA reads TGTGCCAGCAGGCCGGGACAGGGGGCGCTTGGCTACACCTTC. This encodes CASRPGQGALGYTF.

The genes are TRBV5-6 and TRBJ1-4; D might be TRBD1 (6 bases). V gave up 2 bases and J gave up 0 bases, with 14 bases separating them. CDR1 and CDR2 (germline): SGHDT, YYEEEE. The CDR3 extends over 17 amino acids. The CDR3 sequence is CASSFWGPGATNEKLFF. The CDR3 region has the DNA TGTGCCAGCAGCTTCTGGGGGCCGGGGGCAACTAATGAAAAACTGTTTTTT.

CDR3 bases: TGTGCCAGCAGTTGGGACCACCGTTTGGAGACCCAGTACTTC. Translation: CASSWDHRLETQYF. J is TRBJ2-5 and V is TRBV6-5; D assignment may be TRBD1 or TRBD2 (5 bases each). The V end was cut by 4 bases, the J end by 5 bases, with 14 bases between. The CDR3 is 14 residues long. Germline assignment: CDR1 MNHEY and CDR2 SVGAGI.

This clonotype is categorized as medium-sized. The chain has TRBV20-1 and TRBJ2-1; 11 bases match TRBD2. Germline CDR1 is DFQATT and CDR2 is SNEGSKA (reference sequence). This CDR3 is 16 amino acids long. Trimming removed 4 bases from V and 0 bases from J; junction bases left unmatched: 5. CDR3 amino acids: CSATRLAGSSYNEQFF. The CDR3 DNA follows: TGCAGTGCTACCCGACTAGCGGGGAGCTCCTACAATGAGCAGTTCTTC.

This clonotype turned up a few times. This chain connects TRBV12-3 or TRBV12-4 to TRBJ1-5; maybe TRBD1 (5 bases). Trimming left V 6 bases short and J 2 bases short, with 17 bases between. This CDR3 has 16 amino acids. The CDR3 sequence: CASSPGPSGGNQPQHF. CDR3 sequence (DNA): TGTGCCAGCAGCCCGGGGCCTTCGGGGGGCAATCAGCCCCAGCATTTT.